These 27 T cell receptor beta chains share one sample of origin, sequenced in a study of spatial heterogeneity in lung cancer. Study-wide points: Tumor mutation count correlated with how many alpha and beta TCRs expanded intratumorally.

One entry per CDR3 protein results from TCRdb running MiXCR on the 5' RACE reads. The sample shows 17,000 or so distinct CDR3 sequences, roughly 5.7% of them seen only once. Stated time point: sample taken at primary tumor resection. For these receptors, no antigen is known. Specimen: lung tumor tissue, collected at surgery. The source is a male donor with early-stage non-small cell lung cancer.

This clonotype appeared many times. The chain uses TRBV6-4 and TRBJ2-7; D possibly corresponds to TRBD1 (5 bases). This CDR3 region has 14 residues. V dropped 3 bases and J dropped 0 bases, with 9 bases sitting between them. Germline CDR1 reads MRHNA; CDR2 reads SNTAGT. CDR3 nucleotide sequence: TGTGCCAGCAGTGAGAGTACAGGCTCCTACGAGCAGTACTTC. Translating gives CASSESTGSYEQYF.

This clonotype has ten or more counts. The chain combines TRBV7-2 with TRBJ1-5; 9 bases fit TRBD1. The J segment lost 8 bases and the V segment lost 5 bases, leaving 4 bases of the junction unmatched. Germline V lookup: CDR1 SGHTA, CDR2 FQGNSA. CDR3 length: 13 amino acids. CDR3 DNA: TGTGCCAGCAGCCCGGACAGGGGCGAGCCCCAGCATTTT. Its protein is CASSPDRGEPQHF.

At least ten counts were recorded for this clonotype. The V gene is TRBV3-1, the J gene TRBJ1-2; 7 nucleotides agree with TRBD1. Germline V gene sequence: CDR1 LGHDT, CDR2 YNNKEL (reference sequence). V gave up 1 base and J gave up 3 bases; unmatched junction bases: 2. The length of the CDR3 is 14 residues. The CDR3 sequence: CASSQGDSYYGYTF. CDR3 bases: TGTGCCAGCAGCCAAGGGGACAGCTACTATGGCTACACCTTC.

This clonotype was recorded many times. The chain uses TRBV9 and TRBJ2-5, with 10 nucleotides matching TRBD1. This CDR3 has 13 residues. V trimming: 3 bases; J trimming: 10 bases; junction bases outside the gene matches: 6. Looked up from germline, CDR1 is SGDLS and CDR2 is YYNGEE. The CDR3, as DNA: TGTGCCAGCAGCGGCGACAGGGGGCCCGGCCAGTACTTC. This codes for CASSGDRGPGQYF. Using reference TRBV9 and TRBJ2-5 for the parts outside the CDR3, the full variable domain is DSGVTQTPKHLITATGQRVTLRCSPRSGDLSVYWYQQSLDQGLQFLIQYYNGEERAKGNILERFSAQQFPDLHSELNLSSLELGDSALYFCASSGDRGPGQYFGPGTRLLVL.

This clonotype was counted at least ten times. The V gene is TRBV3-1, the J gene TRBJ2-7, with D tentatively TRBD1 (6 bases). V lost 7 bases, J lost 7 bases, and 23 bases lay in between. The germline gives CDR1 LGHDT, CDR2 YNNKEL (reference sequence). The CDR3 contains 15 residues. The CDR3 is CASTSRGQGPREQYF. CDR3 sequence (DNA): TGTGCCAGCACCTCTCGTGGGCAGGGGCCTCGAGAGCAGTACTTC.

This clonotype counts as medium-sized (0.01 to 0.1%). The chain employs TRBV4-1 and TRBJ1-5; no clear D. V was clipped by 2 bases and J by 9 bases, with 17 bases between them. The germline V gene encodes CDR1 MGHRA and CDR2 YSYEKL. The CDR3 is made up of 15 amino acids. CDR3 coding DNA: TGCGCCAGCAGCCAACGTATAGTGCATAAAGGGCCCCAGCATTTT. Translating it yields CASSQRIVHKGPQHF.

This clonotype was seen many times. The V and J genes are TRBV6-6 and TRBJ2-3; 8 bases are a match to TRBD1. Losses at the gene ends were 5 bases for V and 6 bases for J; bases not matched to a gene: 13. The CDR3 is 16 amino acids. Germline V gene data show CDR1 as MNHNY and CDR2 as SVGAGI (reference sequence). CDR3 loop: CASSKDRGRGTDTQYF. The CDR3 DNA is TGTGCCAGCAGTAAAGACAGGGGACGTGGGACTGATACGCAGTATTTT.

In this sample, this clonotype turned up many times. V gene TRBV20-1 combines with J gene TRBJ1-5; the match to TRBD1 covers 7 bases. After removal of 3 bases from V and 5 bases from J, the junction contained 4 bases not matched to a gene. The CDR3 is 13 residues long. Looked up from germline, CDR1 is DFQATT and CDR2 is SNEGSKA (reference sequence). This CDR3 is CSARARGYQPQHF. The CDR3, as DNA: TGCAGTGCTAGGGCCAGGGGGTATCAGCCCCAGCATTTT.

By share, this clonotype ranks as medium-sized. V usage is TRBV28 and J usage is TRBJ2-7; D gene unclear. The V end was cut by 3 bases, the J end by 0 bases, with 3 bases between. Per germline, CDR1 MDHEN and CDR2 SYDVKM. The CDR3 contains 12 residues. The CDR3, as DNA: TGTGCCAGCAGTTTCTCCTCCTACGAGCAGTACTTC. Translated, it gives CASSFSSYEQYF.

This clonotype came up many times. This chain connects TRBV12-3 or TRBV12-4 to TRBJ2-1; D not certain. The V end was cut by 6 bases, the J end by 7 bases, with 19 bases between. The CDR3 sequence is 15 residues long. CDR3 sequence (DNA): TGTGCCAGCAGCCGGACCCCTCCACACCCGAATGAGCAGTTCTTC. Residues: CASSRTPPHPNEQFF.

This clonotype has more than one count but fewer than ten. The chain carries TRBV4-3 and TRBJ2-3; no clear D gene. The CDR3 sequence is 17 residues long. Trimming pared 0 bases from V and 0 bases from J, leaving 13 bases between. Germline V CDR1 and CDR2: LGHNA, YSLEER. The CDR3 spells CASSQDLRGVSTDTQYF. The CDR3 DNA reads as TGCGCCAGCAGCCAAGATTTGCGTGGGGTTAGCACAGATACGCAGTATTTT.

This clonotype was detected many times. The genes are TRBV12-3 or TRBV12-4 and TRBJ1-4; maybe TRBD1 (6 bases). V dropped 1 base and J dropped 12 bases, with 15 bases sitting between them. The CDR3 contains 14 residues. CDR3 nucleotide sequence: TGTGCCAGCAGTTTAGATCCAGGGGATAAACAACTGTTTTTT. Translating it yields CASSLDPGDKQLFF.

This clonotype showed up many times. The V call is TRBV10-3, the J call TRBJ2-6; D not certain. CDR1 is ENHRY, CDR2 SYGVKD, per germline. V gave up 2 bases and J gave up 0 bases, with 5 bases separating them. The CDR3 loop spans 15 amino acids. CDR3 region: CAISELGSGANVLTF. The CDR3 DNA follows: TGTGCCATCAGTGAGCTTGGCTCTGGGGCCAACGTCCTGACTTTC.

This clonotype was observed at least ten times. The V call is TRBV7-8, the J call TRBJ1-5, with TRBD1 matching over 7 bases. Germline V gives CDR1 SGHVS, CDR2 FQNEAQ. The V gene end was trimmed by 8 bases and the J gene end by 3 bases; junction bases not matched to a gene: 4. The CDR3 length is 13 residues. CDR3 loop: CASGTAPNQPQHF. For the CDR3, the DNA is TGTGCCAGCGGGACAGCACCCAATCAGCCCCAGCATTTT.

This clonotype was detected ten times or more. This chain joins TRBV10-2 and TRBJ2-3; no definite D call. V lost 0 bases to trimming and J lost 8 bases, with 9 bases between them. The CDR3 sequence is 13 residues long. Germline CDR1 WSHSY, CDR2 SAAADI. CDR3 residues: CASSESELGTQYF. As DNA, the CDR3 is TGCGCCAGCAGTGAGTCGGAGTTGGGTACGCAGTATTTT.

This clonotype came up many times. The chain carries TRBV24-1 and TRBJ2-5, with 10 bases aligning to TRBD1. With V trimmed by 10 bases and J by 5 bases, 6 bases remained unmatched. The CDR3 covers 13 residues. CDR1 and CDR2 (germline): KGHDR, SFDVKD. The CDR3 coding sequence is TGTGCCACTGGACAGGGGGGAGAGGAGACCCAGTACTTC. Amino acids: CATGQGGEETQYF.

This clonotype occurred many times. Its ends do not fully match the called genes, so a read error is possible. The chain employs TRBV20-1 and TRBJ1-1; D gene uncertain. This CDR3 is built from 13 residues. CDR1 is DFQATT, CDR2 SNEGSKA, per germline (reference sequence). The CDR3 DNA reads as TGCAGTGCTAGAGATTCTCGAAACACGGAAGCTTTCTTT. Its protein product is CSARDSRNTEAFF.

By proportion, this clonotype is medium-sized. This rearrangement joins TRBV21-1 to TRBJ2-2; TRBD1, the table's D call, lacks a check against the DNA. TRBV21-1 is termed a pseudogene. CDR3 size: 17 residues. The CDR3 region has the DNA TGTGCCAGCAGTCCCAAAACGAAGGACAGGAACACCGGGGAGCTGTTTTTT. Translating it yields CASSPKTKDRNTGELFF.

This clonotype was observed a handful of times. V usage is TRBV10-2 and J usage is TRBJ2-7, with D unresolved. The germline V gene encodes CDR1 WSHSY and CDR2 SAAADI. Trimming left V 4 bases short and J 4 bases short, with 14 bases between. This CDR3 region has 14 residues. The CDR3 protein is CASSASNQKYEQYF. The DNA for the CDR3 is TGCGCCAGCAGTGCGTCGAATCAGAAGTACGAGCAGTACTTC.

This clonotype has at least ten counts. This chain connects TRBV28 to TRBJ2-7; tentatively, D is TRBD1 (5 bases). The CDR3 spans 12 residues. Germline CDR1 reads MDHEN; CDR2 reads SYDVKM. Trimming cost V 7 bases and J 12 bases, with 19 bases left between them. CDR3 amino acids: CASTVGAGLWYF. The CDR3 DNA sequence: TGTGCCAGCACTGTAGGGGCAGGGCTATGGTACTTC.

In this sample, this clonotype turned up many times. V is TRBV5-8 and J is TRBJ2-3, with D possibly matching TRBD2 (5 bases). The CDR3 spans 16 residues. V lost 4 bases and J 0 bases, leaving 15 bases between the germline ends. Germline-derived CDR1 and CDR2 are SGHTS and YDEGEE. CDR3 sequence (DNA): TGTGCCAGCAGCCCCGGGATGTCATCTAGCACAGATACGCAGTATTTT. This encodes CASSPGMSSSTDTQYF.

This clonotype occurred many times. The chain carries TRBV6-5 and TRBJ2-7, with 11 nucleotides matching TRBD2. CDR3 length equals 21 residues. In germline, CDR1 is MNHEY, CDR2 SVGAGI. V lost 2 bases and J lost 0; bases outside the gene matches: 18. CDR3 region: CASSYERPTLAGGSSSYEQYF. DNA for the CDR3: TGTGCCAGCAGTTACGAACGTCCGACTCTAGCGGGAGGATCTTCCTCCTACGAGCAGTACTTC.

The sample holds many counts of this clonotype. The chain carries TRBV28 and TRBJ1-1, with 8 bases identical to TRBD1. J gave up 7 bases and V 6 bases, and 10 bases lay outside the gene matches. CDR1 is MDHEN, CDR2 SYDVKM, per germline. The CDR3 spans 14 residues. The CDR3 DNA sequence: TGTGCCAGCAGCCGCGAGCAGGGGGCTCGTGAAGCTTTCTTT. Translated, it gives CASSREQGAREAFF.

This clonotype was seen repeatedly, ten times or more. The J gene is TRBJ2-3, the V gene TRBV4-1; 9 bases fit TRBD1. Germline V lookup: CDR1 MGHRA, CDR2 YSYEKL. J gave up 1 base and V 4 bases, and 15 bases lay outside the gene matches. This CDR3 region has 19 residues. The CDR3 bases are TGCGCCAGCAGCCCCGAACCGGGACAGGGAAATATAGGCACAGATACGCAGTATTTT. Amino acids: CASSPEPGQGNIGTDTQYF.

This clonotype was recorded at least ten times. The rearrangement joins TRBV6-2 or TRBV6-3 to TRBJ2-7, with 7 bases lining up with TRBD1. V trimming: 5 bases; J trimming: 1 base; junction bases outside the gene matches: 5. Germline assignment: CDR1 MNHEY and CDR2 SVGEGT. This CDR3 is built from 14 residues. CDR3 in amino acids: CASSRRDSSYEQYF. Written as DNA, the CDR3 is TGTGCCAGCAGTCGCCGGGACAGTTCCTACGAGCAGTACTTC.

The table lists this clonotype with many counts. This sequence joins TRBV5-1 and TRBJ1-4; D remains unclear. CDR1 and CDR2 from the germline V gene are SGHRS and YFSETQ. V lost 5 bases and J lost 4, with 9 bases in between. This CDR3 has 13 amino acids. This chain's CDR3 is CASSVEINEKLFF. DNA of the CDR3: TGCGCCAGCAGTGTCGAGATTAATGAAAAACTGTTTTTT.

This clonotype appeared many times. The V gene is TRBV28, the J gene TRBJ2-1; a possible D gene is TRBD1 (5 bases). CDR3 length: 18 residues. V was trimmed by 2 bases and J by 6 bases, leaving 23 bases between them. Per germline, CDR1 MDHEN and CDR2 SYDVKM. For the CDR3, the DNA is TGTGCCAGCAGTTTAAAGGAGAAGAACAGGCTCATCCCCAATGAGCAGTTCTTC. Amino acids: CASSLKEKNRLIPNEQFF.